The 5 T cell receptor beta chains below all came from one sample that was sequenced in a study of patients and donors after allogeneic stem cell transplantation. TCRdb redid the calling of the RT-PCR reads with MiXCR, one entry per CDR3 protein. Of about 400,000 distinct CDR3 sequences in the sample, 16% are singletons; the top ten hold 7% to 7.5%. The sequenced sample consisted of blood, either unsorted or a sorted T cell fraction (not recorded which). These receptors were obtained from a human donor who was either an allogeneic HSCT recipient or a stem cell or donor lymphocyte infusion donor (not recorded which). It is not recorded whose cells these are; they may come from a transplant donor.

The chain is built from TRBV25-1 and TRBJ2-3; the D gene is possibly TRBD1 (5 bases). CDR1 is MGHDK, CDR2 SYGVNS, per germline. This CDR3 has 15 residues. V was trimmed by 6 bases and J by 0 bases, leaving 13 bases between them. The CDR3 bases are TGTGCCAGCAGACCAGGCAGGGTTAGCACAGATACGCAGTATTTT. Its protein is CASRPGRVSTDTQYF.

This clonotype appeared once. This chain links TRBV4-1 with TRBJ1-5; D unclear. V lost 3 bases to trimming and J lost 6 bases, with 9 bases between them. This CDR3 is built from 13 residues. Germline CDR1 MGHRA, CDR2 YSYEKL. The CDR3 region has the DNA TGCGCCAGCAGCCAGGGGAGGTTTCAGCCCCAGCATTTT. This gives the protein CASSQGRFQPQHF.

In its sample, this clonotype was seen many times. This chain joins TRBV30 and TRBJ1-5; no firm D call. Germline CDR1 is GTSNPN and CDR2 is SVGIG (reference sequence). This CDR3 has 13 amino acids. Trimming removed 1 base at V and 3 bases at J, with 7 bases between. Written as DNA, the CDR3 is TGTGCCTGGAGTGGGCTGTACAATCAGCCCCAGCATTTT. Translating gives CAWSGLYNQPQHF. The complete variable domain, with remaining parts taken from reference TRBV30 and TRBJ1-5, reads SQTIHQWPATLVQPVGSPLSLECTVEGTSNPNLYWYRQAAGRGLQLLFYSVGIGQISSEVPQNLSASRPQDRQFILSSKKLLLSDSGFYLCAWSGLYNQPQHFGDGTRLSIL.

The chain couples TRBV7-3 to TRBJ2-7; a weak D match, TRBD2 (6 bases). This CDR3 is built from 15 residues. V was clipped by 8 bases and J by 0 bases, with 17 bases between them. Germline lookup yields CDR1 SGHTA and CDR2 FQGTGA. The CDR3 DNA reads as TGTGCCAGCCACTCCTCGGAGGGCTTCTCCTACGAGCAGTACTTC. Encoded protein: CASHSSEGFSYEQYF.

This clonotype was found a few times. Here the CDR3 reads CASRDRAAGANVLTF. The CDR3 region has the DNA TGTGCCAGCAGGGACAGGGCTGCCGGGGCCAACGTCCTGACTTTC. The chain has TRBV2 and TRBJ2-6; 8 positions match TRBD1. Losses at the gene ends were 6 bases for V and 4 bases for J; bases not matched to a gene: 5. This CDR3 has 15 amino acids. Germline V gene data show CDR1 as SNHLY and CDR2 as FYNNEI.